The 3 T cell receptor beta chains given below trace back to one sample, sequenced in a study of T cells in Graves' hyperthyroidism and ophthalmopathy. Amplified TCR beta CDR3 regions came from RNA transcripts. The primer set for the first-round RT-PCR of the TCR CDR3 was HTBI. TCRdb redid the calling of the multiplex PCR reads with MiXCR, one entry per CDR3 protein. The sample contains a few hundred thousand distinct CDR3 sequences, around 46% of which appear only once. The sequenced sample was peripheral blood or thyroid tissue (not recorded which). The receptor source for this set is a woman aged 18 to 35 with Graves' hyperthyroidism.

This clonotype was recorded once. The chain combines TRBV12-3 or TRBV12-4 with TRBJ1-2, with a tentative D call TRBD1 (6 bases). Trimming removed 10 bases at V and 5 bases at J, with 14 bases between. The CDR3 sequence is 12 residues long. The DNA of the CDR3 is TGTGCCACCAGGACAGTAGATTATGGCTACACCTTC. This translates into CATRTVDYGYTF.

This clonotype was counted at least ten times. This sequence joins TRBV2 and TRBJ2-7; 11 bases fit TRBD2. Per germline, CDR1 SNHLY and CDR2 FYNNEI. The CDR3 covers 14 residues. V lost 4 bases to trimming and J lost 5 bases; unmatched junction nucleotides: 4. The DNA of the CDR3 is TGTGCCAGCAGTGCCGCACTAGCGGGAGACGAGCAGTACTTC. This translates into CASSAALAGDEQYF.

In this sample, this clonotype turned up many times. The V gene is TRBV6-2 or TRBV6-3, the J gene TRBJ2-5; a possible D gene is TRBD1 (6 bases). Trimming took off 0 bases at V and 3 bases at J, with 8 bases between the two ends. Germline V gives CDR1 MNHEY, CDR2 SVGEGT. The CDR3 totals 14 residues. The CDR3, as DNA: TGTGCCAGCAGTTACTCGCACAGGGAAGAGACCCAGTACTTC. This gives the protein CASSYSHREETQYF.